This passage covers 15 T cell receptor beta chains from one sample sequenced in a study of CD8 T cells in Susac syndrome (dated by TCRdb to between 2018 and 2020). The method was the immunoSEQ multiplex PCR assay. RNA was extracted with the RNeasy kit and roughly 0.45 to 1 ug was reverse transcribed using random hexamers. TCRdb trimmed the raw reads at Q25, called clones with MiXCR and kept productive beta chains. For every CDR3 protein sequence, its rows merge into one entry that carries the most common genes and DNA. This sample holds some 200,000 distinct CDR3 sequences; 95% were observed only once. 0.075% to 0.1% of the sample goes to the ten largest clones. Sequencing used CD4+ T cells from PBMCs. These receptors were obtained from a human donor with Susac syndrome.

CDR3 sequence reads: CASSASGTLKNIQYF. As DNA, the CDR3 is TGTGCCAGCAGCGCTAGCGGGACCCTTAAAAACATTCAGTACTTC. The chain employs TRBV7-8 and TRBJ2-4, with TRBD2 matching 9 bases. The CDR3 has 15 amino acids. Germline CDR1 reads SGHVS; CDR2 reads FQNEAQ. V dropped 5 bases and J dropped 4; count of bases not matched to a gene: 6.

J is TRBJ1-6 and V is TRBV7-9; D gene unclear. The germline V gene encodes CDR1 SEHNR and CDR2 FQNEAQ (reference sequence). Trimming took 1 base from V and 9 from J, leaving 13 bases between them. This CDR3 is built from 15 residues. The CDR3 here is CASSLGGGEFSPLHF. Here the CDR3 DNA reads TGTGCCAGCAGCTTAGGAGGAGGCGAATTTTCACCCCTCCACTTT.

This clonotype is a singleton in its sample. The V gene is TRBV30, the J gene TRBJ1-1, with D perhaps matching TRBD1 (5 bases). From germline, CDR1 is GTSNPN and CDR2 SVGIG (reference sequence). The CDR3 is 14 amino acids. V lost 0 bases to trimming and J lost 5 bases, with 13 bases between them. The CDR3 region is CAWSVRRGGTEAFF. The DNA of the CDR3 is TGTGCCTGGAGTGTAAGAAGGGGTGGTACTGAAGCTTTCTTT.

V gene TRBV5-4 combines with J gene TRBJ2-2; the D is unclear. Trimming took off 0 bases at V and 2 bases at J, with 14 bases between the two ends. Germline V gives CDR1 SGHNT, CDR2 YYREEE (reference sequence). The CDR3 runs to 17 residues. The DNA of the CDR3 is TGTGCCAGCAGCTTGGGCTCCTCGATGGTTAACACCGGGGAGCTGTTTTTT. Its protein is CASSLGSSMVNTGELFF.

V usage is TRBV5-1 and J usage is TRBJ2-7; D is possibly TRBD2 (5 bases). V lost 4 bases, J lost 4 bases, and 12 bases lay in between. The CDR3 is 13 amino acids. From germline, CDR1 is SGHRS and CDR2 YFSETQ. CDR3 sequence: CASSPFGEYEQYF. Written as DNA, the CDR3 is TGCGCCAGCAGCCCATTCGGGGAGTACGAGCAGTACTTC. The whole variable domain, remainder taken from reference TRBV5-1 and TRBJ2-7, is KAGVTQTPRYLIKTRGQQVTLSCSPISGHRSVSWYQQTPGQGLQFLFEYFSETQRNKGNFPGRFSGRQFSNSRSEMNVSTLELGDSALYLCASSPFGEYEQYFGPGTRLTVT.

The CDR3 nucleotides read TGTGCCAGTGGGACAGGGGGCACAGATACGCAGTATTTT. Residues: CASGTGGTDTQYF. The genes are TRBV6-5 and TRBJ2-3; 10 bases are shared with TRBD1. J lost 1 base, V lost 9 bases, and 1 base had no gene match. CDR3 length equals 13 residues. CDR1 and CDR2 from the germline V gene are MNHEY and SVGAGI.

This chain links TRBV27 with TRBJ2-6, with TRBD1 matching 7 bases. The germline CDR1 and CDR2 sequences are MNHEY and SMNVEV (reference sequence). This CDR3 is built from 17 residues. The ends lost 2 bases at V and 2 bases at J; junction bases unmatched: 6. The CDR3: CASSLVRGIAGANVLTF. The CDR3 DNA reads TGTGCCAGCAGTTTAGTCAGGGGGATCGCTGGGGCCAACGTCCTGACTTTC.

The chain has TRBV12-3 or TRBV12-4 and TRBJ1-5, with D tentatively TRBD1 (5 bases). The germline V and J ends were trimmed by 6 bases and 2 bases, with 11 bases remaining between them. The CDR3 is made up of 14 amino acids. The CDR3 DNA is TGTGCCAGCAGACCGTCGGGGGGCAATCAGCCCCAGCATTTT. Encoded protein: CASRPSGGNQPQHF.

The chain uses TRBV7-9 and TRBJ1-1, with D unclear. V gave up 2 bases and J gave up 3 bases, with 7 bases separating them. The CDR3 contains 13 residues. CDR1 and CDR2 from the germline V gene are SEHNR and FQNEAQ (reference sequence). The DNA for the CDR3 is TGTGCCAGCAGCTTACGGGCAGACACTGAAGCTTTCTTT. Translation gives CASSLRADTEAFF.

This clonotype occurred a few times. The DNA for the CDR3 is TGTGCCAGCAGCTTAGCCGGCACAGGGGTCTACAATGAGCAGTTCTTC. Translated, it gives CASSLAGTGVYNEQFF. The chain joins TRBV11-3 to TRBJ2-1; 7 positions match TRBD1. J lost 3 bases, V lost 1 base, and 6 bases had no gene match. Per germline, CDR1 SGHNT and CDR2 YENEEA. The CDR3 runs 16 residues.

J is TRBJ2-7 and V is TRBV28, with TRBD2 matching 12 bases. From germline, CDR1 is MDHEN and CDR2 SYDVKM. The V segment lost 5 bases and the J segment 3 bases; nucleotides outside the gene matches: 5. The CDR3 covers 15 residues. As DNA, the CDR3 is TGTGCCAGCAGTCCGTCTAGCGGGGGGGTCTACGAGCAGTACTTC. This codes for CASSPSSGGVYEQYF.

The chain is built from TRBV12-3 or TRBV12-4 and TRBJ1-5, with 8 bases lining up with TRBD1. CDR3 length: 14 residues. The trim removed 3 bases at V and 6 bases at J, leaving 4 bases unmatched. Here the CDR3 reads CASSLQGAGQPQHF. The CDR3 coding sequence is TGTGCCAGCAGTTTGCAGGGGGCGGGTCAGCCCCAGCATTTT.

The genes are TRBV20-1 and TRBJ2-7, with D unclear. Trimming removed 7 bases at V and 3 bases at J, with 22 bases between. Germline V gives CDR1 DFQATT, CDR2 SNEGSKA (reference sequence). This CDR3 has 15 residues. The CDR3: CSGVPLTVLYYEQYF. The CDR3 DNA sequence: TGCAGTGGCGTACCCCTAACTGTCCTATACTACGAGCAGTACTTC.

The V gene is TRBV6-6, the J gene TRBJ2-4, with D possibly TRBD2 on 7 matching bases. Between the trimmed V and J ends, which lost 8 bases and 8 bases, there was a span of 19 bases. CDR3 length equals 14 residues. CDR1 is MNHNY and CDR2 is SVGAGI in the germline V gene (reference sequence). CDR3 loop: CASSPLGGPDIQYF. CDR3 nucleotide sequence: TGTGCCAGCTCCCCTTTGGGGGGGCCGGACATTCAGTACTTC.

V gene TRBV3-1 combines with J gene TRBJ2-2, with 7 positions matching TRBD1. V lost 0 bases and J lost 6; bases outside the gene matches: 1. CDR1 is LGHDT, CDR2 YNNKEL, per germline (reference sequence). This CDR3 contains 14 residues. The DNA of the CDR3 is TGTGCCAGCAGCCAAGACGACAGGGCCGGGGAGCTGTTTTTT. It encodes CASSQDDRAGELFF. Full variable domain (missing parts from reference TRBV3-1 and TRBJ2-2): DTAVSQTPKYLVTQMGNDKSIKCEQNLGHDTMYWYKQDSKKFLKIMFSYNNKELIINETVPNRFSPKSPDKAHLNLHINSLELGDSAVYFCASSQDDRAGELFFGEGSRLTVL.